This T cell receptor beta chain emerged from a study of cytomegalovirus exposure and HLA in healthy donors (TCRdb year 2017). In the study overall: According to a later analysis, one platform produced both the roughly 110 validation repertoires and the approximately 670 repertoires of the first cohort. The study was designed to test whether signatures of past pathogen exposure could be identified by cataloging public T cell receptors. Besides the first cohort of 550 to 750 subjects, a separate validation cohort made up of some 110 different subjects was used. To predict cytomegalovirus infection status, the study combined high-throughput TCR immunosequencing, statistical association of individual TCRs with disease status, and machine learning. The paper as a whole reports these results and caveats: The authors suggested that the approach could potentially be extended to other disease states and immunological phenotypes. A total of fewer than 200 TCR beta chains were listed by the study as associated with cytomegalovirus. In a later analysis, TCRs clustered in the first cohort were found to also tend to co-occur in the roughly 120 validation repertoires, with approximately 93% of cluster scores above 0. Cytomegalovirus status was reported to be diagnosed by the classifier with high specificity and sensitivity in both the original and validation cohorts. Across donors, most TCR sequences were observed very rarely, whereas some public TCRs were present in many individuals. A later analysis lacked HLA typing for the validation cohort, so it scored co-occurrence in that cohort across all 120 or so repertoires. In vitro tests confirmed that a few of the cytomegalovirus-associated TCR beta chains recognize cytomegalovirus antigens.

Receptor libraries were prepared by the immunoSEQ multiplex PCR assay. Regarding the original processing steps: A statistical classification framework was built for diagnosing cytomegalovirus status from the catalog of TCR beta chain sequences. Not all clones reach the TCRdb copy of this immuneACCESS table, which keeps in-frame sequences only. Checked studies attribute under half of the gap to unresolved V genes and leave the rest unexplained. V, J and clone size are those of that table, while D and trimming were read from the DNA. This sample gives some 120,000 clones in total; roughly 95% of them show up just once. Jointly, the top ten make up 1.7% of the sample. With respect to this clone: Its antigen has not been determined. It has no much larger one-base neighbor in the sample; base qualities were not kept.

The donors were included in the validation cohort of roughly 130 subjects, a group kept apart from the approximately 690-subject first cohort. The CDR3 contains 13 residues, cysteine and phenylalanine counted. Only CDR3 DNA is held: 39 bases, read in frame from base 1. The germline V gene yields SQVTM for CDR1 and ANQGSEA for CDR2. Deletion took 4 bases off V and 5 bases off J, with a span of 15 bases between the germline ends. The chain links TRBV29-1 with TRBJ2-7; 6 matching bases give a weak D call of TRBD1. Input material: PBMCs. This TCR came from a man younger than 35 in good health and CMV-seronegative. CDR3 region: CSVAPVKGDEQYF. The sequenced DNA is TGCAGCGTTGCCCCAGTCAAGGGGGACGAGCAGTACTTC.